The rows below give T cell receptor beta chains drawn from one sample of a study of cytomegalovirus exposure and HLA in healthy donors. Clones were read by immunoSEQ multiplex PCR, and TCRdb kept only the in-frame ones, dropping some. The sample contains under 150,000 clones, around 10% of which appear only once. The sequenced sample was PBMCs. These receptors were obtained from a woman aged 40-49 years in good health and CMV-seropositive. The CDR3 runs from the conserved cysteine through the conserved F or W. The order of the fields is V gene, J gene, D gene, clone size, CDR3 protein, CDR3 DNA. The D gene is left open where the match is weak. Size is stated for part of the rows, as once, few or many counts, or as a class when the clone is expanded.

>TRBV7-8|TRBJ1-2|.|few
CASSLGATDDADGYTF
TGTGCCAGCAGCTTAGGAGCGACAGACGACGCGGATGGCTACACCTTC
>TRBV27|TRBJ2-7|TRBD1|.
CASKTGFREQYF
TGTGCCAGCAAGACAGGGTTCCGCGAGCAGTACTTC
>TRBV2|TRBJ1-1|.|few
CASRRVGGTEAFF
TGTGCCAGCAGGCGGGTTGGAGGCACTGAAGCTTTCTTT
>TRBV10-3|TRBJ2-7|TRBD2|.
CAISRAGGRNEQYF
TGTGCCATCAGCCGTGCGGGGGGCCGGAACGAGCAGTACTTC
>TRBV4-1|TRBJ2-7|TRBD1|few
CASSQDLRTGKAYEQYF
TGCGCCAGCAGCCAAGATCTTCGGACAGGGAAGGCCTACGAGCAGTACTTC
>TRBV5-1|TRBJ2-1|.|.
CASSSTGSSYNEQFF
TGCGCCAGCAGCTCCACAGGGAGCTCCTACAATGAGCAGTTCTTC
>TRBV5-1|TRBJ1-1|.|few
CASSPDIYGAEAFF
TGCGCCAGCAGCCCCGACATCTATGGCGCTGAAGCTTTCTTT
>TRBV5-1|TRBJ1-2|.|.
CASSWGGASNYGYTF
TGCGCCAGCAGCTGGGGGGGGGCGAGCAACTATGGCTACACCTTC
>TRBV10-3|TRBJ2-1|TRBD2|.
CAITTSGGGPYNEQFF
TGTGCCATCACCACTAGCGGGGGGGGGCCTTACAATGAGCAGTTCTTC
>TRBV6-6|TRBJ1-4|TRBD1|.
CASSYPGQGFEKLFF
TGTGCCAGCAGTTACCCGGGACAGGGCTTCGAAAAACTGTTTTTT
>TRBV5-4|TRBJ2-5|TRBD2|.
CASSPSGGKVYF
TGTGCCAGCAGCCCTAGCGGGGGGAAGGTGTACTTC
>TRBV19|TRBJ2-1|TRBD2|.
CASEKLAGGRGEQFF
TGTGCCAGTGAAAAACTAGCGGGGGGCCGAGGGGAGCAGTTCTTC
>TRBV7-9|TRBJ1-2|.|.
CASSLGTLRNYGYTF
TGTGCCAGCAGCCTAGGGACTCTACGTAACTATGGCTACACCTTC
>TRBV19|TRBJ2-1|TRBD2|.
CASREEYEQFF
TGTGCCAGCCGGGAGGAGTATGAGCAGTTCTTC
>TRBV9|TRBJ1-4|.|few
CASSVGAVDEKLFF
TGTGCCAGCAGCGTAGGGGCAGTCGATGAAAAACTGTTTTTT
>TRBV12-5|TRBJ2-1|.|few
CASGPGTSEGDEQFF
TGTGCTAGTGGTCCCGGGACTTCCGAAGGAGATGAGCAGTTCTTC
>TRBV5-1|TRBJ2-3|TRBD2|.
CASGREGYTQYF
TGCGCCAGCGGACGGGAGGGTTATACGCAGTATTTT
>TRBV6-1|TRBJ2-7|.|.
CASSEPVTYEQYF
TGTGCCAGCAGTGAACCCGTAACCTACGAGCAGTACTTC
>TRBV6-6|TRBJ2-5|.|few
CASSPPTALLKETQYF
TGTGCCAGCAGTCCTCCGACAGCCTTACTCAAAGAGACCCAGTACTTC
>TRBV2|TRBJ2-3|.|.
CASSQQYDRSTDTQYF
TGTGCCAGCTCCCAGCAATACGACAGAAGCACAGATACGCAGTATTTT
>TRBV2|TRBJ2-5|.|few
CASSQNSETQYF
TGTGCCAGCAGTCAAAACTCTGAGACCCAGTACTTC
>TRBV10-3|TRBJ1-5|.|.
CAISDSPGSNQPQHF
TGTGCCATCAGTGACTCGCCAGGGAGCAATCAGCCCCAGCATTTT
>TRBV6-5|TRBJ2-7|TRBD1|few
CASSYSQGFGYEQYF
TGTGCCAGCAGTTACTCACAGGGGTTTGGCTACGAGCAGTACTTC